These T cell receptor beta chains were read from a single sample in a study of somatic mutations in cytotoxic T cells in rheumatoid arthritis. Sequencing used immunoSEQ multiplex PCR; TCRdb keeps in-frame clones, though not all of them. The data contain over 7,000 clones, roughly 79% of them singletons. The specimen was CD8+ T cells sorted from blood. The receptors shown here come from an adult with rheumatoid arthritis. Each CDR3 is given with its conserved first and last residue. The D gene is left open where the match is weak. A row's size may be missing; if present it is once, few, many or a size class.

cdr3_aa	cdr3_nt	v_call	j_call	d_call	clone_size
CASSQGPSGTDNEQFF	TGCGCCAGCAGCCAAGGGCCTAGCGGGACCGACAATGAGCAGTTCTTC	TRBV4-3	TRBJ2-1	TRBD2	NA
CASSFGGASTDTQYF	TGTGCCAGTAGTTTTGGCGGAGCTAGCACAGATACGCAGTATTTT	TRBV19	TRBJ2-3	NA	NA
CASSHLPDISGELFF	TGCGCCAGCAGTCATTTACCGGACATTTCGGGGGAGCTGTTTTTT	TRBV5-1	TRBJ2-2	NA	NA
CATSREGDRAAFF	TGTGCCACCAGCAGAGAGGGGGACAGGGCGGCTTTCTTT	TRBV15	TRBJ1-1	TRBD1	NA
CASSSQTGTFNTGELFF	TGTGCCAGCAGCTCACAAACCGGGACATTCAACACCGGGGAGCTGTTTTTT	TRBV7-8	TRBJ2-2	NA	NA
CASSPGTGVQPQHF	TGTGCCAGCAGCCCCGGGACAGGGGTTCAGCCCCAGCATTTT	TRBV7-9	TRBJ1-5	TRBD1	NA
CASSLTEGGTDTQYF	TGTGCCAGCAGCCTGACAGAGGGTGGCACAGATACGCAGTATTTT	TRBV5-6	TRBJ2-3	NA	NA
CAGSTSADPQETQYF	TGCGCCGGGTCCACTAGCGCTGATCCTCAAGAGACCCAGTACTTC	TRBV10-1	TRBJ2-5	TRBD2	NA
CASSFEGGLETQYF	TGTGCCAGCAGCTTTGAGGGGGGGCTGGAGACCCAGTACTTC	TRBV5-6	TRBJ2-5	NA	NA
CASSLKISTGGNEKLFF	TGTGCCAGCAGCTTAAAGATCTCGACAGGGGGTAATGAAAAACTGTTTTTT	TRBV7-9	TRBJ1-4	TRBD1	once
CASSPGLGTDTQYF	TGTGCCAGCAGCCCAGGACTGGGCACAGATACGCAGTATTTT	TRBV7-3	TRBJ2-3	NA	NA
CASSPGGVRDTEAFF	TGTGCCAGCTCACCCGGGGGCGTCCGCGACACTGAAGCTTTCTTT	TRBV18	TRBJ1-1	NA	NA
CASSSPGQGAEQYF	TGTGCCAGCAGCTCCCCGGGACAGGGAGCCGAGCAGTACTTC	TRBV7-9	TRBJ2-7	TRBD1	few
CASSGDTGSLSETQYF	TGTGCCAGCAGCGGAGACACCGGGAGCCTTTCAGAGACCCAGTACTTC	TRBV9	TRBJ2-5	NA	NA
CASSFRGGETQYF	TGTGCCAGCAGCTTTCGAGGGGGAGAGACCCAGTACTTC	TRBV13	TRBJ2-5	NA	NA
CASSLPGLAGKNEQFF	TGTGCCAGCAGCTTGCCGGGACTAGCGGGAAAGAATGAGCAGTTCTTC	TRBV7-3	TRBJ2-1	TRBD2	NA
CARGISYTF	TGTGCCCGCGGAATAAGCTACACCTTC	TRBV19	TRBJ1-2	NA	NA
CASSGGGGYEQYF	TGCGCCAGCTCGGGAGGGGGAGGCTACGAGCAGTACTTC	TRBV5-1	TRBJ2-7	TRBD2	NA
CASSVGDNNQPQHF	TGTGCCAGCAGCGTAGGAGACAACAATCAGCCCCAGCATTTT	TRBV9	TRBJ1-5	NA	few
CASSPGLAGVYEQYF	TGTGCCAGCAGCCCCGGACTAGCGGGTGTCTACGAGCAGTACTTC	TRBV28	TRBJ2-7	TRBD2	NA
CASTLAGAQETQYF	TGTGCCAGCACCCTAGCGGGGGCCCAAGAGACCCAGTACTTC	TRBV7-9	TRBJ2-5	TRBD2	once
CASSPLGGRGSEQYF	TGTGCCAGCAGCCCCCTAGGGGGCCGAGGTTCCGAGCAGTACTTC	TRBV5-6	TRBJ2-7	TRBD1	once
CASDGGASTDTQYF	TGTGCCAGCGACGGGGGGGCGAGCACAGATACGCAGTATTTT	TRBV7-9	TRBJ2-3	TRBD2	NA
CAILDYGTRGTYEQYF	TGTGCCATCCTAGATTACGGGACAAGGGGAACCTACGAGCAGTACTTC	TRBV28	TRBJ2-7	NA	NA
CASSPWDRGYMNTEAFF	TGTGCCAGCAGCCCCTGGGACCGGGGCTACATGAACACTGAAGCTTTCTTT	TRBV28	TRBJ1-1	NA	NA
CASAAGTSGAETQYF	TGTGCCAGCGCCGCCGGGACTAGCGGGGCGGAGACCCAGTACTTC	TRBV9	TRBJ2-5	TRBD2	NA
CASSSGFRSPLHF	TGTGCCAGCAGTTCAGGGTTTCGTTCACCCCTCCACTTT	TRBV28	TRBJ1-6	NA	NA
CAWSWGDEQYF	TGTGCCTGGAGTTGGGGAGACGAGCAGTACTTC	TRBV30	TRBJ2-7	NA	NA
CASSIRRADTQYF	TGTGCCAGTAGTATCCGCCGCGCAGATACGCAGTATTTT	TRBV19	TRBJ2-3	NA	NA
CASSPRDLRLYGYTF	TGTGCCAGCAGCCCCCGGGACCTACGACTTTATGGCTACACCTTC	TRBV9	TRBJ1-2	NA	NA
CASSTWVEQFF	TGCGCCAGCAGTACTTGGGTTGAGCAGTTCTTC	TRBV10-1	TRBJ2-1	NA	NA
CASSLWTGGITDTQYF	TGTGCCAGCAGCTTATGGACAGGGGGCATCACAGATACGCAGTATTTT	TRBV5-6	TRBJ2-3	TRBD1	NA
CASSAGTSGANEQFF	TGTGCCAGCAGCGCCGGGACTAGCGGGGCCAATGAGCAGTTCTTC	TRBV6-4	TRBJ2-1	TRBD2	once
CASSLGEDGEQFF	TGTGCCAGCAGCTTAGGTGAGGACGGTGAGCAGTTCTTC	TRBV7-7	TRBJ2-1	NA	large
CASSRYLRGSYNEQFF	TGTGCCAGCTCCCGGTACTTACGGGGAAGCTACAATGAGCAGTTCTTC	TRBV18	TRBJ2-1	NA	NA
CASSLSGRGAYGYTF	TGTGCCAGCAGTTTATCGGGCAGGGGGGCCTATGGCTACACCTTC	TRBV27	TRBJ1-2	TRBD1	NA
CASSLLTGAEETQYF	TGTGCCAGCAGCTTACTGACAGGGGCTGAAGAGACCCAGTACTTC	TRBV7-3	TRBJ2-5	TRBD1	NA
CASSLAGRSSPEQYF	TGTGCCAGCAGCTTAGCCGGAAGGAGTTCCCCCGAGCAGTACTTC	TRBV7-9	TRBJ2-7	NA	few
CASSLWAGLNTGELFF	TGTGCCAGCAGCTTGTGGGCAGGGTTAAACACCGGGGAGCTGTTTTTT	TRBV5-4	TRBJ2-2	NA	NA
CASSTGFETQYF	TGTGCCAGTAGTACAGGGTTCGAGACCCAGTACTTC	TRBV19	TRBJ2-5	NA	NA
CASSTPHQAPQETQYF	TGTGCCAGCAGCACGCCCCATCAAGCGCCTCAAGAGACCCAGTACTTC	TRBV9	TRBJ2-5	NA	NA
CASSIWGGSNQPQHF	TGTGCCAGTAGTATATGGGGTGGGAGCAATCAGCCCCAGCATTTT	TRBV19	TRBJ1-5	NA	NA
CASSAGGSYNEQFF	TGTGCCAGCAGCGCAGGGGGGTCCTACAATGAGCAGTTCTTC	TRBV9	TRBJ2-1	NA	NA
CASSFSGFRDYGYTF	TGTGCCAGCAGCTTCTCAGGATTTCGTGACTATGGCTACACCTTC	TRBV7-2	TRBJ1-2	NA	NA
CASSEDISYEQYF	TGCGCCAGCAGTGAGGACATCTCCTACGAGCAGTACTTC	TRBV10-2	TRBJ2-7	NA	NA
CASSKLSGGETQYF	TGTGCCAGCAGTAAACTCAGCGGAGGAGAGACCCAGTACTTC	TRBV2	TRBJ2-5	NA	NA
CAWSHDRGMVETQYF	TGTGCCTGGAGTCACGACAGGGGTATGGTAGAGACCCAGTACTTC	TRBV30	TRBJ2-5	TRBD1	once
CASSLEVLVAGVFEQYF	TGTGCCAGCAGCTTAGAAGTTCTGGTAGCGGGAGTGTTCGAGCAGTACTTC	TRBV11-2	TRBJ2-7	TRBD2	NA
CASGGGLPSDTQYF	TGTGCCAGCGGTGGGGGACTACCTTCAGATACGCAGTATTTT	TRBV2	TRBJ2-3	TRBD2	NA
CASRLAGGPDNEQFF	TGTGCCAGCAGACTAGCGGGAGGGCCCGACAATGAGCAGTTCTTC	TRBV27	TRBJ2-1	TRBD2	NA
CASSWGQTDTQYF	TGTGCCAGCAGTTGGGGGCAGACAGATACGCAGTATTTT	TRBV27	TRBJ2-3	NA	NA
CASSPTPDRGPNEQFF	TGTGCCAGCTCACCAACGCCGGACAGGGGGCCCAATGAGCAGTTCTTC	TRBV18	TRBJ2-1	TRBD1	NA
CASSVGQGIGLNEQFF	TGTGCCAGCAGCGTTGGACAGGGGATTGGCCTCAATGAGCAGTTCTTC	TRBV9	TRBJ2-1	TRBD1	NA
CASSLAAPRGLGEKLFF	TGTGCCAGCAGCTTAGCGGCTCCTAGGGGGCTCGGAGAAAAACTGTTTTTT	TRBV7-6	TRBJ1-4	TRBD1	NA
CASSFKSYRGGHGTDTQYF	TGTGCCAGCAGCTTTAAATCTTATAGAGGGGGCCATGGCACAGATACGCAGTATTTT	TRBV7-9	TRBJ2-3	TRBD1	once
CASSLFASNNEQFF	TGTGCCAGCAGCTTGTTCGCCAGTAACAATGAGCAGTTCTTC	TRBV7-9	TRBJ2-1	NA	NA
CASSQGLAGAGTREQYF	TGCGCCAGCAGCCAGGGATTAGCGGGAGCAGGGACTCGGGAGCAGTACTTC	TRBV4-1	TRBJ2-7	TRBD2	NA
CAWAYGRGNTEAFF	TGTGCCTGGGCCTACGGAAGGGGGAACACTGAAGCTTTCTTT	TRBV30	TRBJ1-1	NA	NA
CSKGGRRGIAGEPPYNEQFF	TGCAGCAAAGGGGGGAGACGGGGAATAGCGGGAGAGCCTCCTTACAATGAGCAGTTCTTC	TRBV29-1	TRBJ2-1	TRBD2	few